This T cell receptor beta chain derives from a study of technical replicates of blood from four donors. TCRdb's table, derived via immunoSEQ multiplex PCR, lists solely in-frame clones and lacks some. The sample lists about 73,000 clones; 93% were seen once. The germline V gene has CDR1 SGDLS and CDR2 YYNGEE. V trimming: 2 bases; J trimming: 3 bases; junction bases outside the gene matches: 2. The CDR3 has 14 amino acids. This clone was seen once. Sequenced sample: T cells isolated from PBMCs. The receptor's source is a human donor in good health. The chain uses TRBV9 and TRBJ1-3; 7 nucleotides line up with TRBD1. CDR3 DNA: TGTGCCAGCAGCGTGACAGGGTTTGGAAACACCATATATTTT. Residues: CASSVTGFGNTIYF.